The rows below give T cell receptor beta chains drawn from one sample of a study of blood T cell repertoires in COVID-19. TCRdb keeps only in-frame clones here, not all; method: immunoSEQ multiplex PCR. The sample holds fewer than 150,000 clones; roughly 88% are singletons and the top ten take almost 0.9%. Source material: peripheral blood. The receptors shown here come from a woman between 45 and 60 years old with active or convalescent COVID-19. Each CDR3 is given with its conserved first and last residue. Fields, in order: J gene, D gene, V gene, clone size, CDR3 protein, CDR3 DNA. The D gene is left open where the match is weak. The size of a clone is reported for some rows only, either as once, few or many, or as a class for expanded clones.

TRBJ2-4	TRBD2	TRBV6-5	NA	CASSSPGGAKNIQYF	TGTGCCAGCAGTTCCCCCGGGGGGGCCAAAAACATTCAGTACTTC
TRBJ2-3	NA	TRBV21-1	NA	CASSKYQGGPIVLTDTQYF	TGTGCCAGCAGCAAATACCAGGGAGGGCCGATTGTTCTGACAGATACGCAGTATTTT
TRBJ1-1	NA	TRBV6-6	NA	CASSLGHRLMNTEAFF	TGTGCCAGCAGCCTCGGCCACAGGCTCATGAACACTGAAGCTTTCTTT
TRBJ2-7	NA	TRBV11-1	once	CASSSDSYERYF	TGTGCCAGCAGCTCGGACTCTTACGAGCGGTACTTC
TRBJ2-5	TRBD2	TRBV5-4	NA	CASSLAGLAGVAIQETQYF	TGTGCCAGCAGCTTGGCGGGACTAGCGGGAGTCGCGATTCAAGAGACCCAGTACTTC
TRBJ1-1	NA	TRBV9	NA	CASSVTPSRQVRSGTEAFF	TGTGCCAGCAGCGTAACCCCTTCCCGACAGGTACGCTCCGGCACTGAAGCTTTCTTT
TRBJ2-1	TRBD2	TRBV6-2/TRBV6-3	NA	CASSYPTGTSGQNSYNEQFF	TGTGCCAGCAGTTATCCCACCGGGACTAGCGGGCAAAACTCCTACAATGAGCAGTTCTTC
TRBJ2-5	TRBD2	TRBV30	once	CAWSGDYQETQYF	TGTGCCTGGAGTGGGGACTATCAAGAGACCCAGTACTTC
TRBJ1-1	NA	TRBV7-8	NA	CASIQGKGSWGTEAFF	TGTGCCAGCATCCAGGGGAAGGGTAGTTGGGGCACTGAAGCTTTCTTT
TRBJ1-6	NA	TRBV2	NA	CASSSGTRGNSPLHF	TGTGCCAGCAGTTCGGGGACCAGGGGAAATTCACCCCTCCACTTT
TRBJ2-7	NA	TRBV21-1	NA	CASSKARLSYEQYF	TGTGCCAGCAGCAAAGCCAGGTTATCCTACGAGCAGTACTTC
TRBJ1-4	TRBD1	TRBV28	NA	CASIGSPGTDEKLFF	TGTGCCAGCATCGGGTCCCCCGGGACAGATGAAAAACTGTTTTTT
TRBJ2-7	NA	TRBV28	NA	CASSITGIETGEQYF	TGTGCCAGCAGCATTACAGGGATAGAAACGGGCGAGCAGTACTTC
TRBJ2-7	TRBD1	TRBV30	NA	CAWSLPGTGTYEQYF	TGTGCCTGGAGCCTGCCCGGGACAGGGACTTACGAGCAGTACTTC
TRBJ2-7	NA	TRBV9	NA	CASSVGGDYEQYF	TGTGCCAGCAGCGTAGGAGGCGACTACGAGCAGTACTTC
TRBJ2-3	TRBD1	TRBV19	NA	CASSRDRGSDTQYF	TGTGCCAGCAGCCGGGACAGAGGGTCAGATACGCAGTATTTT
TRBJ2-3	TRBD1	TRBV7-9	once	CASSLPGQGIMHADTQYF	TGTGCCAGCAGCTTACCAGGACAGGGTATCATGCACGCAGATACGCAGTATTTT
TRBJ2-5	NA	TRBV11-2	once	CASSLFISGETQYF	TGTGCCAGCAGCTTATTTATTTCGGGGGAGACCCAGTACTTC
TRBJ2-6	NA	TRBV9	once	CASSGENSGANVLTF	TGTGCCAGCAGCGGCGAAAACTCTGGGGCCAACGTCCTGACTTTC
TRBJ2-2	TRBD2	TRBV2	NA	CASSDGREMNTGELFF	TGTGCCAGCAGTGACGGGCGGGAGATGAACACCGGGGAGCTGTTTTTT
TRBJ1-5	NA	TRBV28	NA	CASSSLGVQPQHF	TGTGCCAGCAGTTCCTTGGGAGTCCAACCCCAGCATTTT
TRBJ2-1	TRBD2	TRBV14	NA	CASSRRATSGYNEQFF	TGTGCCAGCAGCCGTCGGGCGACTAGCGGCTACAATGAGCAGTTCTTC
TRBJ2-2	TRBD1	TRBV11-3	NA	CASSPGQGDSTGELFF	TGTGCCAGCAGTCCGGGACAGGGTGATTCCACCGGGGAGCTGTTTTTT
TRBJ2-1	NA	TRBV9	NA	CASSLVVGQGNNNEQFF	TGTGCCAGCAGCCTAGTCGTAGGGCAGGGAAACAACAATGAGCAGTTCTTC
TRBJ1-5	NA	TRBV7-2	NA	CASSLGPDRNQPQHF	TGTGCCAGCAGCTTAGGACCCGACAGAAATCAGCCCCAGCATTTT
TRBJ2-4	TRBD2	TRBV7-8	once	CASSPVGLAGGLNIQYF	TGTGCCAGCAGCCCAGTGGGACTAGCGGGAGGATTAAACATTCAGTACTTC
TRBJ2-7	TRBD1	TRBV28	NA	CASKWTGGGEQYF	TGTGCCAGCAAATGGACAGGGGGGGGCGAGCAGTACTTC
TRBJ2-7	NA	TRBV4-2	NA	CASSQVLAGYEQYF	TGTGCCAGCAGCCAAGTATTAGCTGGGTACGAGCAGTACTTC
TRBJ1-4	TRBD1	TRBV6-2/TRBV6-3	few	CASSYLPDRGRGEKLFF	TGTGCCAGCAGTTACCTTCCGGACAGGGGGCGCGGTGAAAAACTGTTTTTT
TRBJ2-3	NA	TRBV11-3	NA	CASSEGPDTQYF	TGTGCCAGCTCGGAGGGCCCAGATACGCAGTATTTT
TRBJ2-6	NA	TRBV18	NA	CASSPTGTGANVLTF	TGTGCCAGCTCACCCACAGGGACTGGGGCCAACGTCCTGACTTTC
TRBJ1-1	NA	TRBV6-5	NA	CASSIPGHKNTEAFF	TGTGCCAGCAGTATTCCGGGACACAAGAACACTGAAGCTTTCTTT
TRBJ2-1	TRBD2	TRBV11-2	few	CASSLVLAGDYNEQFF	TGTGCCAGCAGCTTGGTGCTAGCGGGAGACTACAATGAGCAGTTCTTC
TRBJ2-7	NA	TRBV10-3	NA	CAISEGQPTYEQYF	TGTGCCATCAGTGAGGGGCAGCCGACCTACGAGCAGTACTTC
TRBJ1-3	NA	TRBV7-9	few	CASSFGQHSGNTIYF	TGTGCCAGCAGCTTCGGACAGCACTCTGGAAACACCATATATTTT
TRBJ1-2	NA	TRBV6-5	NA	CASSYSGQGNYGYTF	TGTGCCAGCAGTTACTCAGGCCAGGGAAATTATGGCTACACCTTC
TRBJ2-7	NA	TRBV19	NA	CASSRGQGSYEQYF	TGTGCCAGTAGTCGTGGGCAGGGCTCCTACGAGCAGTACTTC
TRBJ2-1	TRBD2	TRBV11-2	NA	CASSFEGLAGGWQFF	TGTGCCAGCAGTTTCGAAGGACTAGCGGGAGGTTGGCAGTTCTTC
TRBJ2-3	TRBD2	TRBV27	NA	CASSFTSGSTDTQYF	TGTGCCAGCAGTTTTACTAGCGGGAGTACAGATACGCAGTATTTT
TRBJ2-1	NA	TRBV7-6	NA	CASSTSDWLYNEQFF	TGTGCCAGCAGCACATCGGACTGGTTATACAATGAGCAGTTCTTC
TRBJ2-1	NA	TRBV5-4	NA	CASSLAGQPYNEQFF	TGTGCCAGCAGCTTGGCTGGACAGCCTTACAATGAGCAGTTCTTC
TRBJ1-1	TRBD1	TRBV13	NA	CASSAGTGQGEAFF	TGTGCCAGCAGCGCCGGGACAGGGCAAGGTGAAGCTTTCTTT
TRBJ2-5	TRBD2	TRBV10-3	once	CAISESGGYQETQYF	TGTGCCATCAGTGAGTCGGGAGGGTATCAAGAGACCCAGTACTTC
TRBJ2-7	TRBD1	TRBV7-9	NA	CASSSRTGVTYEQYF	TGTGCCAGCAGCTCCCGGACAGGGGTCACATACGAGCAGTACTTC
TRBJ2-3	NA	TRBV4-1	NA	CASSQERALYF	TGCGCCAGCAGCCAAGAGAGGGCCTTATATTTT
TRBJ2-7	TRBD1	TRBV6-2/TRBV6-3	NA	CASTPWRDRIYEQYF	TGTGCCAGCACCCCTTGGCGGGACAGGATCTACGAGCAGTACTTC
TRBJ2-1	TRBD1	TRBV9	NA	CASSQGQGSYNEQFF	TGTGCCAGCAGCCAAGGACAGGGATCATACAATGAGCAGTTCTTC
TRBJ1-2	NA	TRBV30	NA	CAWSVAAGTTGGYTF	TGTGCCTGGAGTGTAGCGGCGGGTACCACCGGTGGCTACACCTTC
TRBJ1-4	NA	TRBV7-2	NA	CASSLQGRNEKLFF	TGTGCCAGCAGCTTACAGGGTAGGAATGAAAAACTGTTTTTT
TRBJ2-5	NA	TRBV2	few	CASSSVGPQETQYF	TGTGCCAGCAGTTCGGTGGGGCCCCAAGAGACCCAGTACTTC
TRBJ2-1	NA	TRBV10-3	NA	CAISDPPFAEGNEQFF	TGTGCCATCAGTGACCCCCCGTTTGCGGAGGGGAATGAGCAGTTCTTC
TRBJ2-6	NA	TRBV7-6	once	CASSSHYSGANVLTF	TGTGCCAGCAGCTCACATTACTCTGGGGCCAACGTCCTGACTTTC
TRBJ1-5	NA	TRBV2	NA	CASSERAGQPQHF	TGTGCCAGCAGTGAGAGGGCAGGCCAGCCCCAGCATTTT
TRBJ1-2	NA	TRBV29-1	NA	CSVEGRNYGYTF	TGCAGCGTTGAGGGGCGCAACTATGGCTACACCTTC
TRBJ2-1	NA	TRBV5-1	NA	CASRLGRTNEQFF	TGCGCCAGCCGCTTGGGACGGACAAATGAGCAGTTCTTC
TRBJ1-5	NA	TRBV28	NA	CASSLSFNQPQHF	TGTGCCAGCAGTTTATCCTTCAATCAGCCCCAGCATTTT
TRBJ1-4	NA	TRBV28	NA	CASSGRGVGEKLFF	TGTGCCAGCAGTGGCAGGGGAGTGGGTGAAAAACTGTTTTTT
TRBJ1-5	NA	TRBV6-5	NA	CASSPSGAGNQPQHF	TGTGCCAGCAGCCCCTCGGGAGCGGGCAATCAGCCCCAGCATTTT